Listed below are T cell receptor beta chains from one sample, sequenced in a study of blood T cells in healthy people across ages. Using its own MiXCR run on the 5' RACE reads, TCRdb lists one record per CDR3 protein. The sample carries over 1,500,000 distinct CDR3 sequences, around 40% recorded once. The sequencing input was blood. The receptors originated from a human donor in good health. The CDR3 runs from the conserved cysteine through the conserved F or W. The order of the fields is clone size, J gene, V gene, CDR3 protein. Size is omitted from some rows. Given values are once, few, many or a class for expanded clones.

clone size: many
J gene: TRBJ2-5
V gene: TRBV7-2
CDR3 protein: CASSFNSGLGETQYF

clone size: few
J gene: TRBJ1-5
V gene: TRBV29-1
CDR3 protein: CSVTADYNQPQHF

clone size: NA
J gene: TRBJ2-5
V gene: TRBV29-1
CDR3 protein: CSSTGWGQDTQYF

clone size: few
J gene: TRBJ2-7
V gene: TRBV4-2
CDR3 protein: CASSQEPGLAYYEQYF

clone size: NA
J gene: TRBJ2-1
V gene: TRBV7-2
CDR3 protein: CASSLGRVRVGEQFF

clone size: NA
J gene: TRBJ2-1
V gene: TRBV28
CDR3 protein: CASSGPPFPYEQFF

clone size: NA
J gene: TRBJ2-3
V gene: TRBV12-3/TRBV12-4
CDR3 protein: CANSRSRGAQYF

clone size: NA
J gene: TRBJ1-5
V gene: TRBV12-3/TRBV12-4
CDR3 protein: CASTTDSTLPQHF

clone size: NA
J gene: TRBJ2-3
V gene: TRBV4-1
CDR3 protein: CASSQDGTDTQDF

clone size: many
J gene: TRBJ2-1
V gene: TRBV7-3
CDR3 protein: CASSPYSYNEQFF

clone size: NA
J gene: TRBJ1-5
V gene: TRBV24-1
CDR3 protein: CATSGKRVEEYLFQPQHF

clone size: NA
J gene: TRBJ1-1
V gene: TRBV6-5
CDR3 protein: CASSYSSDLNTEAFF

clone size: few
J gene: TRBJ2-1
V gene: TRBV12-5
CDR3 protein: CASGWGSGGAYNEQFF

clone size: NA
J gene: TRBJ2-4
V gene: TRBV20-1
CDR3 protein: CSAPQRGEGNIQYF

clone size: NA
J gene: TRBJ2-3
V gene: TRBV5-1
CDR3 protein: CASDRSTDTQYF

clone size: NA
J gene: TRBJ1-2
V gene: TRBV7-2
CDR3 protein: CASSSRGGIYGYTF

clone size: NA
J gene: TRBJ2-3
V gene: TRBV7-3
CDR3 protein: CASSLFAISTDTQYF

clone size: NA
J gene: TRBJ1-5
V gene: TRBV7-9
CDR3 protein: CASSTTGENQPQHF

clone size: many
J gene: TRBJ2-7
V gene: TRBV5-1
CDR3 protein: CASSLEVVGTVHEQYF

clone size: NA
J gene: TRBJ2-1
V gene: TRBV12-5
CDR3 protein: CASGSPPGQTNFNEQFF

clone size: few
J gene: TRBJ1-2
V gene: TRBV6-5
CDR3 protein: CASKASGAFDGYTF

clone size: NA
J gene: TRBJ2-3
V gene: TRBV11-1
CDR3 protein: CASSLHGVSTDTQYF

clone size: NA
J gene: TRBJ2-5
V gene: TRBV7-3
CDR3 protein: CASSFSGGRRETQYF

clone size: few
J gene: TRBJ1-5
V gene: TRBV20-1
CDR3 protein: CSALRDFDQPQHF

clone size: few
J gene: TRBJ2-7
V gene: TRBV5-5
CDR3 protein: CASGQGAQDREQYF

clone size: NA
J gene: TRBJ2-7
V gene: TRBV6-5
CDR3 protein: CASSYPGAPSYEQYF

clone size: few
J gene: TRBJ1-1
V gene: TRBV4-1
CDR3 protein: CASSQVQGELGEAFF

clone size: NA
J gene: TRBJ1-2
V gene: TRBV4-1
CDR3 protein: CASSRDGQGGGYTF

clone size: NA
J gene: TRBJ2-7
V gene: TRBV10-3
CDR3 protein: CAISEFRASYEQYF

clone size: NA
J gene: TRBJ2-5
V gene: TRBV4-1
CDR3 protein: CASSQEGLETQYF

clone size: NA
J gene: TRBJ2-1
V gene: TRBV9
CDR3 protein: CARNRAKNNEQFF

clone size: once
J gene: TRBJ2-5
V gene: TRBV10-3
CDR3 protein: CAISQRTTQETQYF

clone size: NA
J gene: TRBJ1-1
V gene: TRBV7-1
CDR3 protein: CASSSSGFTEAFF

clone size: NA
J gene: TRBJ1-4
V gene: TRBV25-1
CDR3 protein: CASSEYSVEAPGSEKLFF

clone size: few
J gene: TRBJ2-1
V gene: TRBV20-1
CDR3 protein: CSARDRDEQFF

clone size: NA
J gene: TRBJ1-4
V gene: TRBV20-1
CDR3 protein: CSAIDWRSAPENEKLFF

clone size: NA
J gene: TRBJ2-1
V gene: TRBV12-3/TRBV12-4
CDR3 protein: CASSFRRGPPYNEQFF

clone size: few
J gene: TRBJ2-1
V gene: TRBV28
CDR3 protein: CASSLLFAEAGVNNEQFF

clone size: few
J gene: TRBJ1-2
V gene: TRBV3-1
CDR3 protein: CASSQVYTYGYTF

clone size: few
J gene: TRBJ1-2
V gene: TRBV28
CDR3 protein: CASLGQANYGYTF

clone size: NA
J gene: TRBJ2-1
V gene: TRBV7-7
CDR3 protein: CASSEAGPSSYNEQFF

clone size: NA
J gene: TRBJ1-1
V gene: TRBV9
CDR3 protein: CASSVAQNTETFF

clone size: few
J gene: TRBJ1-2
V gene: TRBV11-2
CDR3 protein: CASSLEGIRGSFYGYTF

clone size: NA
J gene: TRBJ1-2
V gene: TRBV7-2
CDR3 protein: CASMVGFAGYTF

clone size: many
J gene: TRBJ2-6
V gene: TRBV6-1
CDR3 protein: CASMGYRGTGISGANVLTF

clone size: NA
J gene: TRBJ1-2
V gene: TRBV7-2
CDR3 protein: CASSSTAGYGGYTF

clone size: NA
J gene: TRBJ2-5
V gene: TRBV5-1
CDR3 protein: CASKRTYEQYF

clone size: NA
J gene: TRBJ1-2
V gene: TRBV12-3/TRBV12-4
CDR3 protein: CASSLPAYGYTF

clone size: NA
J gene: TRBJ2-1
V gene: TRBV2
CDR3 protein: CAGRDGAYNEQFF

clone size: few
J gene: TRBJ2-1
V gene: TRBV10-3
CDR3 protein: CAISGQGRNNEQFF

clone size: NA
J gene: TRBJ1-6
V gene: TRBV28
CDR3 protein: CASLLGDKNSPLHF

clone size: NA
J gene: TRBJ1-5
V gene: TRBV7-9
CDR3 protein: CASSLDRLDQPQHF

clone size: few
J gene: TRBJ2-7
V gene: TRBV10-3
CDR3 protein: CAISEEGSEQYF

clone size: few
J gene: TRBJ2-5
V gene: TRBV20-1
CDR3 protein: CSAPRQLLRETQYF

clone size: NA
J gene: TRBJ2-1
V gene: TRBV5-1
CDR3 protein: CASSLGGTSGGANEQFF

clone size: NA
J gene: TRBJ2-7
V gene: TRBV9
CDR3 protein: CASSSPGTGVIYEQYF

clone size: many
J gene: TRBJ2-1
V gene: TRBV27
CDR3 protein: CASSFQGPYNEQFF

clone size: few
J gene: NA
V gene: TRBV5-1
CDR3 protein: CASSPAVAGNWGKTQYF

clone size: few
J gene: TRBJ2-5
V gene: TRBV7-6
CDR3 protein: CASSTGLTRETQYF